This TCR beta chain is from a study of liver allograft versus peripheral blood T cells (dated by TCRdb to the early 2020s). Looking at the study overall: The study compared T cell receptor repertoires found within transplanted livers against repertoires in the peripheral blood of liver transplant recipients.

The trim is 2 bases for V and 5 bases for J, with a gap of 3 bases between the germline ends. Including cysteine and phenylalanine, the CDR3 has 12 amino acids. CDR3 DNA is the only sequence kept; it has 36 bases, read in frame from the first base. The germline V gene (reference sequence) supplies CDR1 SEHNR and CDR2 FQNEAQ. The run used an Illumina MiSeq. The public reads were quality trimmed at Q25 with fastp and then assembled into clones with MiXCR by TCRdb, keeping productive beta chains. Rows matching on CDR3 protein sequence are summarized as one entry with the most common DNA and genes. Present in this sample are some 15,000 distinct CDR3 sequences, around 20% of which were seen just once. The ten largest clones represent 12% of the sample. A few counts support this clonotype. Its antigen is not yet known. Base qualities were left out, and no much larger clone turns up one base away. The research as a whole found: The T cell receptor repertoires within liver allografts were reported to be different from the T cell receptor repertoires detected in peripheral blood.

The origin of this receptor is a human patient who had a liver transplant. Once a transplant has taken place, some T cells may be donor derived. In this chain, TRBV7-9 is recombined with TRBJ1-4, with the D gene uncertain. The CDR3 region reads CASSLQNEKLFF. The nucleotides are TGTGCCAGCAGCTTACAGAATGAAAAACTGTTTTTT.